The 28 T cell receptor beta chains in this list originate from one sample, sequenced in a study of T-cell reconstitution after alpha-beta-depleted transplantation in children. The TCRbeta library was prepared with unique molecular identifiers. TCRdb reprocessed the PCR reads with MiXCR, giving one entry per CDR3 protein. The data contain 250,000 to 300,000 distinct CDR3 sequences, about 9.5% of them singletons. Sample: PBMCs, taken before TCRalphabeta/CD19-depleted stem cell transplant. Receptors originate from a boy younger than two with acute myeloid leukemia, due to receive a stem cell transplant.

At least ten counts were recorded for this clonotype. The CDR3 nucleotides read TGTGCCGTGGGGACAGGGGAAGTGAACACTGAAGCTTTCTTT. Protein product: CAVGTGEVNTEAFF. The chain joins TRBV10-3 to TRBJ1-1, with TRBD1 matching over 10 bases. With 11 bases clipped from V and 0 bases from J, the junction kept 6 bases outside the gene matches. Germline CDR1 ENHRY, CDR2 SYGVKD. The CDR3 spans 14 residues.

The J gene is TRBJ1-6, the V gene TRBV29-1, with 8 bases identical to TRBD1. Germline CDR1 reads SQVTM; CDR2 reads ANQGSEA. V shed 4 bases, J shed 10 bases, and the junction held 9 bases outside the gene matches. This CDR3 spans 14 amino acids. Here the CDR3 DNA reads TGCAGCGTTGCCCTTGACAGGGGCGGGTCACCCCTCCACTTT. It is translated as CSVALDRGGSPLHF. The whole variable domain, filled in from reference TRBV29-1 and TRBJ1-6, reads SAVISQKPSRDICQRGTSLTIQCQVDSQVTMMFWYRQQPGQSLTLIATANQGSEATYESGFVIDKFPISRPNLTFSTLTVSNMSPEDSSIYLCSVALDRGGSPLHFGNGTRLTVT.

This clonotype has just a few counts. At one boundary the junction diverges from the germline segment, which might be a read error. V is TRBV7-2 and J is TRBJ2-1; 7 bases fit TRBD2. The CDR3 has 12 residues. Per germline, CDR1 SGHTA and CDR2 FQGNSA. In DNA form, the CDR3 reads TGTGCCAGCGGAGCGGGATACAGTGAGCAGTTCTTC. Translated: CASGAGYSEQFF.

This clonotype was detected many times. This chain joins TRBV12-3 or TRBV12-4 and TRBJ1-1; tentative D call: TRBD1 (5 bases). The ends were cut back, 1 base at V and 1 base at J, with 7 bases in the middle. The CDR3 is made up of 14 amino acids. Written as DNA, the CDR3 is TGTGCCAGCAGTTTAGGACAGCGGAACACTGAAGCTTTCTTT. Translating it yields CASSLGQRNTEAFF.

This clonotype was found many times. The chain couples TRBV9 to TRBJ2-2; 8 nucleotides agree with TRBD1. Germline V CDR1 and CDR2: SGDLS, YYNGEE. The trim removed 0 bases at V and 6 bases at J, leaving 7 bases unmatched. The CDR3 extends over 16 amino acids. CDR3 DNA sequence: TGTGCCAGCAGCGTAGGGGGACAGGTGGGACCCGGGGAGCTGTTTTTT. As protein: CASSVGGQVGPGELFF.

This clonotype was seen at least ten times. This rearrangement joins TRBV28 to TRBJ1-6; D gene uncertain. The V end was cut by 7 bases, the J end by 3 bases, with 13 bases between. The CDR3 is 15 residues long. Per germline, CDR1 MDHEN and CDR2 SYDVKM. The CDR3 region has the DNA TGTGCCAGCAACCGACCCCACGGCTATAATTCACCCCTCCACTTT. Its translation is CASNRPHGYNSPLHF.

This clonotype was recorded a few times. The V and J genes are TRBV30 and TRBJ1-1; 7 nucleotides agree with TRBD1. Germline V lookup: CDR1 GTSNPN, CDR2 SVGIG (reference sequence). The CDR3 has 14 amino acids. Trimming took 2 bases from V and 3 from J; bases not matched to a gene: 6. CDR3: CAWSWAGGDTEAFF. The CDR3 region has the DNA TGTGCCTGGAGTTGGGCAGGGGGTGACACTGAAGCTTTCTTT. The variable domain in full, completed from reference TRBV30 and TRBJ1-1, reads SQTIHQWPATLVQPVGSPLSLECTVEGTSNPNLYWYRQAAGRGLQLLFYSVGIGQISSEVPQNLSASRPQDRQFILSSKKLLLSDSGFYLCAWSWAGGDTEAFFGQGTRLTVV.

Ten or more counts support this clonotype. The chain couples TRBV11-3 to TRBJ2-1; TRBD2 might be the D (6 bases). CDR3 length: 16 residues. Germline V gene lookup returns CDR1 SGHNT and CDR2 YENEEA. Trimming removed 0 bases at V and 6 bases at J, with 15 bases between. In nucleotides, the CDR3 is TGTGCCAGCAGCTTAGATGGTAGCGGCATCTTCAATGAGCAGTTCTTC. This encodes CASSLDGSGIFNEQFF.

This clonotype was seen at least ten times. The chain employs TRBV28 and TRBJ2-6; D gene unclear. V was trimmed by 4 bases and J by 0 bases, leaving 7 bases between them. CDR3 length: 15 residues. Germline-derived CDR1 and CDR2 are MDHEN and SYDVKM. The CDR3 DNA is TGTGCCAGCAGTTGGTTCGACTCTGGGGCCAACGTCCTGACTTTC. This codes for CASSWFDSGANVLTF. Based on the CDR3 plus reference TRBV28 and TRBJ2-6, the full variable domain is DVKVTQSSRYLVKRTGEKVFLECVQDMDHENMFWYRQDPGLGLRLIYFSYDVKMKEKGDIPEGYSVSREKKERFSLILESASTNQTSMYLCASSWFDSGANVLTFGAGSRLTVL.

This clonotype occurred a few times. The chain couples TRBV12-3 or TRBV12-4 to TRBJ1-1; D possibly corresponds to TRBD1 (6 bases). Trimming removed 3 bases from V and 1 base from J, with 12 bases in between. The CDR3 is 15 residues long. The CDR3 spells CASSFPRTANTEAFF. The CDR3 DNA reads TGTGCCAGCAGTTTCCCACGGACAGCGAACACTGAAGCTTTCTTT.

This clonotype occurred many times. This sequence joins TRBV6-4 and TRBJ2-2; D may be TRBD2 (6 bases). The V and J ends lost 2 bases and 3 bases respectively, with 7 bases between them. The CDR3 extends over 14 amino acids. The germline V gene has CDR1 MRHNA and CDR2 SNTAGT. CDR3 nucleotide sequence: TGTGCCAGCAGTGACGGAGGGGACACCGGGGAGCTGTTTTTT. This sequence encodes CASSDGGDTGELFF.

The sample holds many counts of this clonotype. The chain couples TRBV20-1 to TRBJ2-5; D is unresolved. Germline loops: CDR1 DFQATT, CDR2 SNEGSKA (reference sequence). Trimming took 2 bases from V and 5 from J, leaving 6 bases between them. CDR3 length: 11 residues. The CDR3 protein is CSARRVETQYF. The CDR3 DNA reads TGCAGTGCTAGAAGGGTGGAGACCCAGTACTTC.

This clonotype was detected only a few times. V usage is TRBV4-2 and J usage is TRBJ2-5, with TRBD2 as a possible D gene (6 bases). Germline CDR1 and CDR2: LGHNA and YNFKEQ. Trimming took 0 bases from V and 1 from J, leaving 12 bases between them. CDR3 length: 16 residues. The CDR3: CASSQDGPAGQETQYF. CDR3 in DNA: TGTGCCAGCAGCCAAGACGGCCCAGCGGGCCAAGAGACCCAGTACTTC.

The chain couples TRBV5-4 to TRBJ2-5; TRBD2 agrees at 7 bases. CDR3 length: 15 amino acids. J lost 5 bases, V lost 0 bases, and 7 bases had no gene match. Germline V CDR1 and CDR2: SGHNT, YYREEE (reference sequence). For the CDR3, the DNA is TGTGCCAGCAGCTTGGGGGGGGGAGGAGGGGAGACCCAGTACTTC. Protein product: CASSLGGGGGETQYF.

This clonotype was seen repeatedly, ten times or more. The CDR3 region has the DNA TGTGCCAGCAGCTCGGCCTGGATCACAGATACGCAGTATTTT. It yields the protein CASSSAWITDTQYF. The chain joins TRBV5-5 to TRBJ2-3; D uncertain. V gave up 3 bases and J gave up 2 bases, with 10 bases separating them. This CDR3 has 14 amino acids. Germline V gene data show CDR1 as SGHKS and CDR2 as YYEKEE (reference sequence).

This clonotype was seen at least ten times. The CDR3 DNA follows: TGTGCCAGCAGCGTCGGGGGCGGGGGGTCAAAGAGGACCCAGTACTTC. As protein: CASSVGGGGSKRTQYF. V and J are TRBV7-3 and TRBJ2-5; 8 bases are shared with TRBD2. V was pared by 5 bases and J by 7 bases, with 15 bases of the junction left unmatched. This CDR3 region has 16 residues. Germline CDR1 SGHTA, CDR2 FQGTGA.

This clonotype has a count of ten or more. This chain joins TRBV20-1 and TRBJ2-1; weak D call: TRBD2 (6 bases). V lost 3 bases, J lost 0 bases, and 15 bases lay in between. The CDR3 totals 16 residues. The germline V gene has CDR1 DFQATT and CDR2 SNEGSKA (reference sequence). The CDR3 nucleotides are TGCAGTGCTAGGGGAGGAGGTGGGAGCTCCTACAATGAGCAGTTCTTC. This gives the protein CSARGGGGSSYNEQFF.

CDR3 region: CASRLTSDRAGGNEQFF. CDR3 DNA: TGTGCCAGCAGACTTACTAGCGATAGGGCAGGTGGAAATGAGCAGTTCTTC. This chain joins TRBV14 and TRBJ2-1; TRBD2 agrees at 7 bases. The CDR3 is 17 amino acids. The germline V gene has CDR1 SGHDN and CDR2 FVKESK. Trimming removed 6 bases from V and 7 bases from J; junction bases left unmatched: 18.

In this sample, this clonotype turned up many times. This rearrangement joins TRBV7-2 to TRBJ2-4, with 9 positions matching TRBD1. Trimming at V came to 4 bases and at J to 6 bases, leaving 7 bases not matched to a gene. CDR1 and CDR2 from the germline V gene are SGHTA and FQGNSA. The CDR3 totals 15 residues. The CDR3 region has the DNA TGTGCCAGCAGCTCAAGGACAGGGGTCGGAAACATTCAGTACTTC. Residues: CASSSRTGVGNIQYF.

J is TRBJ1-2 and V is TRBV28; no clear D gene. This CDR3 is 14 amino acids long. Germline V gene lookup returns CDR1 MDHEN and CDR2 SYDVKM. The V end lost 3 bases, the J end lost 3 bases, and 11 bases lay between the germline ends. The CDR3 region is CASSFGSDHYGYTF. CDR3 nucleotides: TGTGCCAGCAGTTTCGGCAGTGATCACTATGGCTACACCTTC.

At least ten counts were recorded for this clonotype. The V call is TRBV10-3, the J call TRBJ2-1, with TRBD2 matching over 10 bases. The germline V gene encodes CDR1 ENHRY and CDR2 SYGVKD. The CDR3 is 15 amino acids. V lost 10 bases and J lost 6; bases outside the gene matches: 12. CDR3 nucleotides: TGTGCCACCGCGCCGCAGCGGGAGGGCCCCAATGAGCAGTTCTTC. Protein sequence: CATAPQREGPNEQFF.

This chain uses TRBV18 with TRBJ2-7, with 7 bases aligning to TRBD1. V lost 6 bases and J lost 0; bases outside the gene matches: 8. The CDR3 is made up of 15 amino acids. Germline lookup yields CDR1 KGHSH and CDR2 LQKENI. The CDR3 DNA sequence: TGTGCCAGCTCTTCCGGACAGGTGAGCTCCTACGAGCAGTACTTC. Translated, it gives CASSSGQVSSYEQYF. The entire variable domain, with the rest obtained from reference TRBV18 and TRBJ2-7, is as follows: NAGVMQNPRHLVRRRGQEARLRCSPMKGHSHVYWYRQLPEEGLKFMVYLQKENIIDESGMPKERFSAEFPKEGPSILRIQQVVRGDSAAYFCASSSGQVSSYEQYFGPGTRLTVT.

This clonotype was observed at least ten times. V and J are TRBV9 and TRBJ2-3; 13 bases are shared with TRBD2. The CDR3 spans 17 residues. Germline CDR1 is SGDLS and CDR2 is YYNGEE. The J segment lost 2 bases and the V segment lost 1 base, leaving 4 bases of the junction unmatched. The CDR3 nucleotides are TGTGCCAGCAGCGTATGGGGACTAGCGGGGCCCACAGATACGCAGTATTTT. It is translated as CASSVWGLAGPTDTQYF.

This clonotype was observed many times. This chain connects TRBV9 to TRBJ2-1; the match to TRBD2 covers 12 bases. Per the germline V gene, CDR1 is SGDLS and CDR2 is YYNGEE. This CDR3 contains 16 residues. V shed 0 bases, J shed 6 bases, and the junction held 4 bases outside the gene matches. The chain's CDR3 is CASSVVPSGGANEQFF. In DNA, the CDR3 is TGTGCCAGCAGCGTAGTACCTAGCGGGGGGGCCAATGAGCAGTTCTTC.

This clonotype was observed a few times. The chain uses TRBV7-2 and TRBJ1-2; TRBD1 matches at 9 bases. This CDR3 region has 15 residues. The germline gives CDR1 SGHTA, CDR2 FQGNSA. With V trimmed by 3 bases and J by 2 bases, 4 bases remained unmatched. The CDR3 DNA reads TGTGCCAGCAGCTTGAACAGGGGGCTAAACTATGGCTACACCTTC. Translation: CASSLNRGLNYGYTF.

Ten or more counts support this clonotype. V usage is TRBV12-3 or TRBV12-4 and J usage is TRBJ2-7; 10 positions match TRBD1. The J segment lost 6 bases and the V segment lost 4 bases, leaving 6 bases of the junction unmatched. The length of the CDR3 is 14 residues. CDR3 coding DNA: TGTGCCAGCAGTTCAACCGGGACAGGGGCCGAGCAGTACTTC. It is translated as CASSSTGTGAEQYF.

This clonotype was seen repeatedly, ten times or more. The chain combines TRBV7-2 with TRBJ2-1, with D maybe TRBD2 (6 bases). Trimming shortened V by 0 bases and J by 2 bases, and 11 bases separated the two germline ends. Germline V CDR1 and CDR2: SGHTA, FQGNSA. The CDR3 runs 16 residues. The CDR3 DNA sequence: TGTGCCAGCAGCTTAGCGAGCGGGTTTGCCTACAATGAGCAGTTCTTC. It translates to CASSLASGFAYNEQFF.

This clonotype has only a few counts. The chain is built from TRBV19 and TRBJ2-7, with D possibly TRBD2 on 5 matching bases. Trimming left V 3 bases short and J 7 bases short, with 13 bases between. The germline CDR1 and CDR2 sequences are LNHDA and SQIVND (reference sequence). This CDR3 has 13 amino acids. CDR3 coding DNA: TGTGCCAGTAGTATCCGGGCCCAGCGGGAGCAGTACTTC. As protein: CASSIRAQREQYF.